This TCR beta chain is from a study of T-cell memory formation after mild COVID-19. Germline lookup yields CDR1 LNHDA and CDR2 SQIVND (reference sequence). The CDR3 has 12 residues. V gave up 7 bases and J gave up 12 bases, with 16 bases separating them. TCRdb redid the calling of the 5' RACE reads with MiXCR, one entry per CDR3 protein. The table lists 14,000 to 15,000 distinct CDR3 sequences, 20% to 25% of them singletons. The sequence came from a man younger than 35 who had mild COVID-19 (a few samples of this study predate the infection). Cell type and time point are not known. The sample comprised PBMCs or a T cell subset sorted from them (not recorded which). The V call is TRBV19, the J call TRBJ2-1; perhaps TRBD2 as D (6 bases). The CDR3 spells CASKGLAEVQFF. In DNA form, the CDR3 reads TGTGCCAGTAAGGGCTTAGCGGAGGTGCAGTTCTTC.